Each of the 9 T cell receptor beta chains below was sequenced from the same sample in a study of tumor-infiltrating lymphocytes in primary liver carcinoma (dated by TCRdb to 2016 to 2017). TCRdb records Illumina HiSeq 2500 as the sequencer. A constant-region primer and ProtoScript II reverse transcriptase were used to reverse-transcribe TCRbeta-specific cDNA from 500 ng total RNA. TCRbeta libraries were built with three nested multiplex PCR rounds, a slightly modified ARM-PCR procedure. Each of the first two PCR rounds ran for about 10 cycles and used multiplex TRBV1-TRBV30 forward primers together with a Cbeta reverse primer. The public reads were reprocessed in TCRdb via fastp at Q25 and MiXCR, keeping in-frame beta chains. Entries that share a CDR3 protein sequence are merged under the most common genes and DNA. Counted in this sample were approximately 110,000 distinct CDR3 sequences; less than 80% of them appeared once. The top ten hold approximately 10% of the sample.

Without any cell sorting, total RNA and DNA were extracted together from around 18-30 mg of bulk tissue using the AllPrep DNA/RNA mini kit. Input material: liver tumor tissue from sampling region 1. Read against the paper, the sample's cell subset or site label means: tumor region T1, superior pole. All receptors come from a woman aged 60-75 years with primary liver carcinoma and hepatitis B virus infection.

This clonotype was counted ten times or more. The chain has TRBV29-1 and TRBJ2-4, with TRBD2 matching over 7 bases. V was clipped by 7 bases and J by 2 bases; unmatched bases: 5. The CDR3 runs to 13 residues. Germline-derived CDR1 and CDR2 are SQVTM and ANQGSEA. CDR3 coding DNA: TGCAGCGCCACGGGGGGAACCAAAAACATTCAGTACTTC. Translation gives CSATGGTKNIQYF.

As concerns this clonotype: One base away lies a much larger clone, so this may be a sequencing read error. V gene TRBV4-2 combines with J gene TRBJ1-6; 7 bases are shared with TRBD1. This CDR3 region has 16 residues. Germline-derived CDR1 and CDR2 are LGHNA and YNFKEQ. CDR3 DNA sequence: TGTGTCAGCAGCCAAGCCGTACAGGGGAATAATTCACCCCTCCACTTT. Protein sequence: CVSSQAVQGNNSPLHF.

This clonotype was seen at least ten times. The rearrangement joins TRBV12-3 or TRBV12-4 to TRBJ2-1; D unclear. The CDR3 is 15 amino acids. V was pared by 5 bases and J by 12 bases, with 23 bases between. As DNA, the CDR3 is TGTGCCAGCAGTCCGATGACAAGGCCGAACACGGGGCAGTTCTTC. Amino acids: CASSPMTRPNTGQFF.

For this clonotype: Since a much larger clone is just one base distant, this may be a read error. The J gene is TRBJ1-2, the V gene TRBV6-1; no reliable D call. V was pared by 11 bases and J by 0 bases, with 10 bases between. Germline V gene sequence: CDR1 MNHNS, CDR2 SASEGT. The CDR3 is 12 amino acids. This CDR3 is CAGGRPNYGYTF. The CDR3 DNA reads TGTGCCGGCGGGAGGCCTAACTATGGCTACACCTTC.

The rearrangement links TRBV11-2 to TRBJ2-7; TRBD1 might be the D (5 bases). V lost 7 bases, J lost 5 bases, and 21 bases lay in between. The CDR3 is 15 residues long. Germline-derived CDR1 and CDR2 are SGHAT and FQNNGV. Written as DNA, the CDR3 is TGTGCCAGCAACTTCGGCACAGGAAGGGCTAACGAGCAGTACTTC. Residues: CASNFGTGRANEQYF.

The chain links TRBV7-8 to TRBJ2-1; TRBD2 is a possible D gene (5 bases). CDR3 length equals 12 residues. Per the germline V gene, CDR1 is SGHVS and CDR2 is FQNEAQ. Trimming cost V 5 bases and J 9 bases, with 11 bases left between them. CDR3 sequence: CASSTNSGEQFF. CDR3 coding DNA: TGTGCCAGCAGCACCAACAGCGGTGAGCAGTTCTTC.

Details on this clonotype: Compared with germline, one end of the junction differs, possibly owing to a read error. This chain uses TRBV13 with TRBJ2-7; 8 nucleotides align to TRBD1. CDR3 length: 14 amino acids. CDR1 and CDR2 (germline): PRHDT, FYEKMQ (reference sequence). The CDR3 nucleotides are TGTGCCTGCAGCTTGACAGGGGTCAGTTACGAGCAGTACTTC. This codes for CACSLTGVSYEQYF.

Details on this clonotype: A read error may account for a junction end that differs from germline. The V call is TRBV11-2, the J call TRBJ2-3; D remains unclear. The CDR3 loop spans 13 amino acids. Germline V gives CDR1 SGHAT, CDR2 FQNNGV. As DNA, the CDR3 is TGTACCAGCAGTTTATATCGAGGAGATACGCAGTATTTT. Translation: CTSSLYRGDTQYF.

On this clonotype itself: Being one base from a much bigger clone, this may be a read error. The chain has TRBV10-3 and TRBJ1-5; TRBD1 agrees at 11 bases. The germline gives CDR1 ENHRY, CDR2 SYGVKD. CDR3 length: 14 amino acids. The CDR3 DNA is TGTGCCCTCAGGGGACAGGGGGACAATCAGCCCCAGCATTTT. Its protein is CALRGQGDNQPQHF.